These T cell receptor beta chains were read from a single sample in a study of neurological immune-mediated disorders. Via MiXCR, TCRdb re-called the 5' RACE reads, giving one row per CDR3 protein. Of about 21,000 distinct CDR3 sequences in the sample, roughly a sixth are singletons; the top ten hold less than 8.5%. Sequencing input: CD8+ T cells from blood. The receptor source for this set is a woman aged 18 to 35 with multiple sclerosis. Both conserved end residues are part of each CDR3. A D gene is named only where the DNA matches it firmly. A clone size is listed for some rows: how often the clone was seen (once, few, many), or a class if it is expanded.

j_gene: TRBJ1-5
abundance: .
d_gene: .
v_gene: TRBV28
CDR3aa: CASISGTQIGNQPQHF
CDR3nt: TGTGCCAGCATTTCCGGGACCCAGATCGGCAATCAGCCCCAGCATTTT

j_gene: TRBJ1-5
abundance: medium-sized
d_gene: .
v_gene: TRBV24-1
CDR3aa: CATSGGAYNSNQPQHF
CDR3nt: TGTGCCACCAGTGGGGGGGCATATAATAGCAATCAGCCCCAGCATTTT

j_gene: TRBJ2-5
abundance: many
d_gene: .
v_gene: TRBV29-1
CDR3aa: CSVVGLDRARAQFVETQYF
CDR3nt: TGCAGCGTTGTGGGGCTCGACAGAGCGAGGGCACAGTTTGTAGAGACCCAGTACTTC

j_gene: TRBJ1-1
abundance: .
d_gene: .
v_gene: TRBV20-1
CDR3aa: CSASSFGGNTEAFF
CDR3nt: TGCAGTGCCAGCAGTTTCGGGGGTAACACTGAAGCTTTCTTT

j_gene: TRBJ2-5
abundance: many
d_gene: TRBD2
v_gene: TRBV25-1
CDR3aa: CASSEGGGGGTQYF
CDR3nt: TGTGCCAGCAGTGAAGGTGGTGGGGGGGGGACCCAGTACTTC

j_gene: TRBJ1-2
abundance: .
d_gene: .
v_gene: TRBV6-5
CDR3aa: CASSYSRGSRGGYTF
CDR3nt: TGTGCCAGCAGTTACTCGAGGGGATCGCGGGGTGGCTACACCTTC

j_gene: TRBJ1-6
abundance: medium-sized
d_gene: .
v_gene: TRBV5-6
CDR3aa: CASSSGRSSYNSPLHF
CDR3nt: TGTGCCAGCAGCTCCGGACGGAGCTCCTATAATTCACCCCTCCACTTT

j_gene: TRBJ2-1
abundance: many
d_gene: .
v_gene: TRBV28
CDR3aa: CASSLWTPGGQFF
CDR3nt: TGTGCCAGCAGTTTATGGACCCCGGGCGGGCAGTTCTTC

j_gene: TRBJ1-2
abundance: many
d_gene: .
v_gene: TRBV6-6
CDR3aa: CASSPRSGLWGYTF
CDR3nt: TGTGCCAGCAGCCCCCGGTCGGGGCTGTGGGGCTACACCTTC

j_gene: TRBJ2-2
abundance: many
d_gene: .
v_gene: TRBV7-9
CDR3aa: CASSLPGGGGELFF
CDR3nt: TGTGCCAGCAGCCTTCCTGGAGGCGGCGGGGAGCTGTTTTTT

j_gene: TRBJ2-3
abundance: many
d_gene: TRBD2
v_gene: TRBV24-1
CDR3aa: CATSDGGGADTQYF
CDR3nt: TGTGCCACCAGTGACGGGGGGGGCGCAGATACGCAGTATTTT

j_gene: TRBJ2-7
abundance: many
d_gene: .
v_gene: TRBV2
CDR3aa: CASSESLYEQYF
CDR3nt: TGTGCCAGCAGTGAAAGTCTGTACGAGCAGTACTTC